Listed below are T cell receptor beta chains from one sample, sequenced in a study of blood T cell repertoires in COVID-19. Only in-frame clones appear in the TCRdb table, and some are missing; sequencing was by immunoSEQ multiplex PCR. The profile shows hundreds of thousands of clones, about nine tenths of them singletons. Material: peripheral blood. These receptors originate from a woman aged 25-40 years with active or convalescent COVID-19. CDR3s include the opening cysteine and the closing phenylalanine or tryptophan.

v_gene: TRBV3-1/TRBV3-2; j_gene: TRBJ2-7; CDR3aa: CASSRAGDPYEQYF
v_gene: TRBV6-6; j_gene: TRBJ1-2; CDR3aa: CASSFTGLYGYTF
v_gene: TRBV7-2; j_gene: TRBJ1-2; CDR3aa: CASSIETRNYGYTF
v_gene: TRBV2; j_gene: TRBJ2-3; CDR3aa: CASPLAGAPDTQYF
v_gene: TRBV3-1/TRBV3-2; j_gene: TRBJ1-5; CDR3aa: CASSQDLGTGGRFGNQPQHF
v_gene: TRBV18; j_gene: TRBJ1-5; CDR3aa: CASSPADRGLGQPQHF
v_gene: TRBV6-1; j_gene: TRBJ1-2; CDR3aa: CASSEGGSIGQGAGYTF
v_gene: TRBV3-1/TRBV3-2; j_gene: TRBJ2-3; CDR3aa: CASSQDSSGSNTQYF
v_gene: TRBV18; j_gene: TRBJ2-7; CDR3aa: CASSQGATGLDEQYF
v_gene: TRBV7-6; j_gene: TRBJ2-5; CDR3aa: CASSQLAGKETQYF
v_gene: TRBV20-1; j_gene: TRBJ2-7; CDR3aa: CSASWTLNAYEQYF
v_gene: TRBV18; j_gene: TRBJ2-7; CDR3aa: CASSPGTSGRNEQYF
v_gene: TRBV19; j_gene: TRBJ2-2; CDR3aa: CASTLINTGELFF
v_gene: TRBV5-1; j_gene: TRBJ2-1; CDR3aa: CASSLDALSDEQFF
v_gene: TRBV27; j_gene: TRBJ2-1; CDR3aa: CASSPGTGTNEQFF
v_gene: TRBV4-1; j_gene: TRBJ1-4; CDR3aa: CASSQEWQLTTVKLFF
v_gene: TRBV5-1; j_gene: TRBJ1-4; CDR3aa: CASSRQGDEKLFF
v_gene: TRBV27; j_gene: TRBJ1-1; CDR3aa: CASSFLTGLNTEAFF
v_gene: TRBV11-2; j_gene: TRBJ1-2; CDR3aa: CASSLGPGADGYTF
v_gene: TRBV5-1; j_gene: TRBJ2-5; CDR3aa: CASCRGAWETQYF
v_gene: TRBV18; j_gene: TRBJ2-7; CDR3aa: CASSPRDGGFSYEQYF
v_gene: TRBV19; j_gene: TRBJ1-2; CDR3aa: CASNQGSNYGYTF
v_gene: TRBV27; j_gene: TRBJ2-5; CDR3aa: CASKTGLQETQYF
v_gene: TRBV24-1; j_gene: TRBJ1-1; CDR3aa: CATSEYGVPPNTEAFF
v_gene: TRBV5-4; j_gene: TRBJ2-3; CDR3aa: CASSFRLNTDTQYF
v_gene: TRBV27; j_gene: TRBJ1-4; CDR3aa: CASSFRQGREKLFF
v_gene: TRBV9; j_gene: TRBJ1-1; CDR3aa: CASSVNRDSEAFF
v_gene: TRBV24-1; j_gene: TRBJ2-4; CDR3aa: CATSGRQGSVENIQYF
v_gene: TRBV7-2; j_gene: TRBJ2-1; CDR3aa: CASSLVRTLYNEQFF
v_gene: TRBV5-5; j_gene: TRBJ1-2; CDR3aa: CASSLMDRANGYTF
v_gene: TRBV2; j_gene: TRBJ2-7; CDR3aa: CASAPGGYEQYF
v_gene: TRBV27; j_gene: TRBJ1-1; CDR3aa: CASSNGDRGNTEAFF
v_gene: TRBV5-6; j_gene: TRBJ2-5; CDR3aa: CASSPRGETQYF
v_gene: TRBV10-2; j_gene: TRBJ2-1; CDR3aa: CASSGASGEYNEQFF
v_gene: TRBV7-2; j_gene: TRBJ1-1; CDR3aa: CASSFEDSLMNTEAFF
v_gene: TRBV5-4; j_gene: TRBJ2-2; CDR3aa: CASSSPLLAGEDTGELFF
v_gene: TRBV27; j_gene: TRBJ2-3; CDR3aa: CASSFGSGGTDTQYF
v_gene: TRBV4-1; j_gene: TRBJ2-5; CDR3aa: CASSQKDRGLQETQYF
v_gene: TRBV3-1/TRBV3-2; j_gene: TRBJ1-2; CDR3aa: CASSVGHQANYGYTF
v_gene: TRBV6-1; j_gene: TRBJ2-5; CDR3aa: CASSESLENYRTQYF
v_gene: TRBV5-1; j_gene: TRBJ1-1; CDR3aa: CASSLADRIAEAFF
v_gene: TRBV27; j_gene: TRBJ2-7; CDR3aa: CASSPLLAGGPYEQYF
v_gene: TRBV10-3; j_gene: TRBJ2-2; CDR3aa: CAISATVTSNTGELFF